These T cell receptor beta chains were read from a single sample in a study of T cells in Graves' hyperthyroidism and ophthalmopathy. A single record per CDR3 protein comes from TCRdb applying MiXCR to the multiplex PCR reads. The sample lists 110,000 to 150,000 distinct CDR3 sequences; roughly 23% were seen once. The sample was blood. All receptors come from a woman in her forties or fifties with Graves' hyperthyroidism that later progressed to Graves' ophthalmopathy. CDR3s leave out the opening cysteine and the closing phenylalanine or tryptophan.

v_call	cdr3_aa
TRBV28	ASSPKRGSPLH
TRBV5-1	ASSPGTGNSGANVLT
TRBV7-3	ASSLSGGTTTYEQY
TRBV4-1	ASSQAGTVNEQY
TRBV6-1	ASSYTAGVTDTQY
TRBV7-2	ASSLASTPWWGYT
TRBV5-1	ASSLDSLETQY
TRBV15	ATSGGAPSLAGGMKTQY
TRBV18	ASSPQPETQY
TRBV28	ASSLYGQGAGEQY
TRBV13	ASGRGDTQY
TRBV29-1	SGGELREKLF
TRBV7-9	ASSLVFSNTEAF
TRBV12-3/TRBV12-4	ASSLVGSNTEAF
TRBV28	ASSARINVDTQY
TRBV11-2	ASSPAGTTNEKLF
TRBV15	ATSISGSYNEKLF
TRBV12-3/TRBV12-4	ASSLRQGSGKNEQF
TRBV12-3/TRBV12-4	ASSVTGGAGNTIY
TRBV29-1	SVGGGSGANVLT
TRBV6-1	ASSARTAVYGYT
TRBV20-1	SARDQVRGTEAF
TRBV10-2	ASSEAGGRIGELF
TRBV2	ASKKGLATSRSHNEQF
TRBV6-5	ASSYTRDMREKLF
TRBV3-1	ASSQDKSLRQY
TRBV7-9	ASSLLTGTPNYGYT
TRBV2	ASSSLRTGAGNTIY